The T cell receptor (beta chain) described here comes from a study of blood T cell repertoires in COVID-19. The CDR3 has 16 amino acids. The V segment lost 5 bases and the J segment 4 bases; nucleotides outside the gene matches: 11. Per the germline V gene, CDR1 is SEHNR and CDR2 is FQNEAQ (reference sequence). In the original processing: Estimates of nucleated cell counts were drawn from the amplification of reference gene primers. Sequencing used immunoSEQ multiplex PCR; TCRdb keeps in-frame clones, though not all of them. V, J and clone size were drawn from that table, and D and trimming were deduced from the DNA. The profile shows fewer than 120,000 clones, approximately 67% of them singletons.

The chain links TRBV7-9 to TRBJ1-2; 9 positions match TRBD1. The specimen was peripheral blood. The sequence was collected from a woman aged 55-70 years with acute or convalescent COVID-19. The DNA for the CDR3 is TGTGCCAGCAGCATCAGTATGGGGACAGGGACCTATGGCTACACCTTC. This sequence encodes CASSISMGTGTYGYTF.